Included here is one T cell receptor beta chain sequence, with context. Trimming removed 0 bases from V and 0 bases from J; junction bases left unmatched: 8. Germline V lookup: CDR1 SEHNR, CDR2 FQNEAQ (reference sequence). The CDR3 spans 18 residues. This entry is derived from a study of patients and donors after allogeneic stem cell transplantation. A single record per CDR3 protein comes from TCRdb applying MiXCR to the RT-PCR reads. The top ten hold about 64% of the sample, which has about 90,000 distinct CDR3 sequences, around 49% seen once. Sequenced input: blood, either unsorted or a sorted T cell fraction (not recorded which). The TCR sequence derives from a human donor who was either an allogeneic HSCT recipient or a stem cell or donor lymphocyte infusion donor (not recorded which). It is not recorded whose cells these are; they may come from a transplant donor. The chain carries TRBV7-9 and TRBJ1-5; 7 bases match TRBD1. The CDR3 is CASSLAEWGQYSNQPQHF. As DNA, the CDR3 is TGTGCCAGCAGCTTAGCGGAATGGGGACAGTATAGCAATCAGCCCCAGCATTTT.